This TCR beta chain was obtained from a study of blood T cells in healthy people across ages. Turning to the study itself: The template switching approach captured approximately one barcoded beta molecule for every two T cells.

This clonotype was detected a few times. CDR3 length equals 15 residues. Trimming removed 1 base from V and 0 bases from J, with 9 bases in between. Germline values: CDR1 MGHRA, CDR2 YSYEKL. A sample-barcoded 5' primer and a J-beta primer mix were used in a second PCR of roughly 7 to 12 cycles. TCRdb reanalysed the 5' RACE reads using MiXCR and keeps one entry per CDR3 protein. The sample includes around 1,000,000 distinct CDR3 sequences, almost 25% of them seen just once. These data also featured in a second study, about T cells of mothers and their children. Per that paper: Primer M1S, used in the second PCR, introduced sample barcodes and 2-4 random nucleotides. Mothers gave over 8 million TCR beta CDR3 reads each, and children 2.5 million to 3.5 million each.

The clonotype was recovered from a girl aged 2 to 9 in good health. The gene calls are TRBV4-1 and TRBJ2-5; D is undetermined. Material: blood. CDR3 DNA: TGCGCCAGCAGCCAAGTCAGCCTCAACCAAGAGACCCAGTACTTC. Translation gives CASSQVSLNQETQYF.